Listed below are T cell receptor beta chains from one sample, sequenced in a study of blood T cells in healthy people across ages. TCRdb ran MiXCR on the 5' RACE reads and lists one entry per CDR3 protein. Seen here are roughly 720,000 distinct CDR3 sequences, approximately 55% observed once, and the top ten hold approximately 41%. Sequencing was done on a sample of blood. The source of these receptors is an older man in good health. The conserved cysteine and the conserved F or W are not part of the CDR3 here. Each record gives: D gene, V gene, J gene, CDR3 protein. The D gene is left open where the match is weak.

D: TRBD2; V: TRBV7-3; J: TRBJ2-1; CDR3: ASSSSAGGPSNEQF
D: TRBD2; V: TRBV29-1; J: TRBJ2-3; CDR3: SVRGSSGNTDTQY
D: NA; V: TRBV24-1; J: TRBJ2-1; CDR3: ATSDPPGRALNEQF
D: NA; V: TRBV6-6; J: TRBJ1-1; CDR3: ASRSTLRAF
D: TRBD2; V: TRBV13; J: TRBJ2-3; CDR3: ASSLGLAEYTQY
D: TRBD1; V: TRBV6-5; J: TRBJ2-7; CDR3: ASRRAGTGKNEQY
D: TRBD1; V: TRBV27; J: TRBJ2-7; CDR3: ASSRSWGQGYEQY
D: TRBD2; V: TRBV6-2/TRBV6-3; J: TRBJ2-1; CDR3: ASRKLAGELVNEQF
D: NA; V: TRBV6-5; J: TRBJ2-1; CDR3: ASHRRAGLVDEQF
D: NA; V: TRBV20-1; J: TRBJ2-6; CDR3: SARDWRDVSGANVLT
D: TRBD2; V: TRBV7-2; J: TRBJ2-7; CDR3: ASSHTSGYEQY
D: NA; V: TRBV7-9; J: TRBJ2-3; CDR3: ASSLTAVDTQY
D: NA; V: TRBV6-5; J: TRBJ2-2; CDR3: ASSPPAGELF
D: TRBD1; V: TRBV20-1; J: TRBJ2-3; CDR3: SARSGQEGGYAY
D: NA; V: TRBV7-2; J: TRBJ1-1; CDR3: ASSLTPAGMNTEAF
D: NA; V: TRBV5-1; J: TRBJ2-3; CDR3: ASSSGTLSDTQY
D: NA; V: TRBV29-1; J: TRBJ1-1; CDR3: SVLGQLVTEAF
D: TRBD2; V: TRBV24-1; J: TRBJ2-1; CDR3: ATSDSLARTSGRNAYNEQF
D: NA; V: TRBV5-1; J: TRBJ1-1; CDR3: ASQIGGVNTEAF
D: TRBD1; V: TRBV2; J: TRBJ1-2; CDR3: ASSEPGRGYNGYT
D: TRBD1; V: TRBV7-2; J: TRBJ2-1; CDR3: ASRFDRGTEQF
D: NA; V: TRBV6-1; J: TRBJ2-3; CDR3: ASSAKRADTQY
D: TRBD1; V: TRBV20-1; J: TRBJ1-1; CDR3: SMKGTVNTEAF
D: TRBD1; V: TRBV27; J: NA; CDR3: ASSSWTGVYEQY
D: TRBD2; V: TRBV7-9; J: TRBJ2-3; CDR3: ASSSFRRVAGRTDTQY
D: NA; V: TRBV27; J: TRBJ1-5; CDR3: ASSSAAIGNQPQH
D: TRBD1; V: TRBV29-1; J: TRBJ1-1; CDR3: SVMDRAVSTEAF
D: TRBD1; V: TRBV6-5; J: TRBJ2-5; CDR3: ASSKRTGVETQY
D: TRBD2; V: TRBV6-1; J: NA; CDR3: ASSSLGTSGRIQETQY
D: NA; V: TRBV5-1; J: TRBJ2-1; CDR3: ASSSDWYNEQF
D: TRBD2; V: TRBV13; J: TRBJ2-4; CDR3: ASSPGLGLAGGAIAKNIQY
D: TRBD1; V: TRBV27; J: TRBJ1-2; CDR3: ASSLTGQGTYSYGYT
D: NA; V: TRBV5-1; J: TRBJ2-5; CDR3: ASSQRYQETQY
D: TRBD1; V: TRBV6-5; J: TRBJ2-6; CDR3: AAKEDRAGANVLT
D: NA; V: TRBV7-2; J: TRBJ2-5; CDR3: ASSLMTGGKETQY
D: TRBD2; V: TRBV7-6; J: TRBJ2-7; CDR3: ASSLTSGSLHEQY
D: TRBD1; V: TRBV7-2; J: TRBJ2-7; CDR3: ASSRGGTGSVYEQY
D: NA; V: TRBV2; J: NA; CDR3: ASKGDGGYEQY
D: NA; V: TRBV29-1; J: TRBJ2-5; CDR3: VLATPSEQY
D: NA; V: TRBV15; J: TRBJ2-1; CDR3: ATSRGGTSHEQF
D: TRBD2; V: TRBV27; J: TRBJ2-1; CDR3: ASSPRLAGASYNEQF
D: NA; V: TRBV20-1; J: TRBJ1-2; CDR3: SARDLRQAEGYT
D: TRBD2; V: TRBV5-1; J: TRBJ2-1; CDR3: ASSLGGLYNEQF
D: NA; V: TRBV28; J: TRBJ1-5; CDR3: ASSLGGIYSNQPQH
D: TRBD2; V: TRBV27; J: TRBJ2-3; CDR3: ASSPLAGGTTDTQY
D: NA; V: TRBV12-3/TRBV12-4; J: TRBJ2-7; CDR3: ASSWGRGRGEQY
D: TRBD2; V: TRBV6-6; J: TRBJ2-4; CDR3: ASSPRLAGGEGIQY
D: NA; V: TRBV7-2; J: TRBJ2-2; CDR3: ASSQWWQANTGELF
D: TRBD2; V: TRBV7-3; J: TRBJ2-7; CDR3: ASSSSGRGYEQY
D: TRBD2; V: TRBV11-1; J: TRBJ2-5; CDR3: ASSLYRAGPSTSGRDQETQY
D: NA; V: TRBV7-2; J: TRBJ2-5; CDR3: ASSARGTQY
D: NA; V: TRBV28; J: TRBJ2-7; CDR3: ASSTNTGWRSYEQY